The 5 T cell receptor beta chains presented below share a single source sample, sequenced in a study of T cell responses to AZD1222 COVID-19 vaccine. Using immunoSEQ multiplex PCR, the repertoire was profiled, and TCRdb retains in-frame clones only, with some absent. Among about 120,000 clones listed, approximately 90% were seen once. The material sequenced was peripheral blood, taken 28 days after the second AZD1222 dose. These receptors were collected from an adult who received the AZD1222 COVID-19 vaccine.

This clone is a singleton in its sample. This sequence joins TRBV11-2 and TRBJ1-1; the match to TRBD1 covers 7 bases. With 5 bases clipped from V and 1 base from J, the junction kept 4 bases outside the gene matches. This CDR3 has 14 amino acids. Germline V CDR1 and CDR2: SGHAT, FQNNGV. CDR3 DNA sequence: TGTGCCAGCAGCCCCAGGACAGGGAACACTGAAGCTTTCTTT. It encodes CASSPRTGNTEAFF.

The chain links TRBV25-1 to TRBJ2-2, with 9 nucleotides matching TRBD1. The V gene end was trimmed by 4 bases and the J gene end by 3 bases; junction bases not matched to a gene: 0. The CDR3 has 14 residues. The germline V gene encodes CDR1 MGHDK and CDR2 SYGVNS. CDR3 sequence: CASSGTGDTGELFF. As DNA, the CDR3 is TGTGCCAGCAGTGGGACAGGGGACACCGGGGAGCTGTTTTTT.

The V gene is TRBV7-3, the J gene TRBJ2-3; 7 bases agree with TRBD2. Germline-derived CDR1 and CDR2 are SGHTA and FQGTGA. V gave up 8 bases and J gave up 3 bases; unmatched junction bases: 5. The CDR3 covers 13 residues. In DNA form, the CDR3 reads TGTGCCAGCTCGGGTAGCGGGACAGATACGCAGTATTTT. Its translation: CASSGSGTDTQYF.

V and J are TRBV10-3 and TRBJ1-3, with D uncertain. The CDR3 contains 12 residues. The V gene lost 5 bases and the J gene lost 0 bases, with 2 bases spanning the gap. CDR1 is ENHRY and CDR2 is SYGVKD in the germline V gene. The CDR3 DNA reads as TGTGCCATCAGTAGCTCTGGAAACACCATATATTTT. This gives the protein CAISSSGNTIYF.

The CDR3 nucleotides are TGTGCCAGCTGCATAACCTGGACAGGGGTTAATTCACCCCTCCACTTT. Protein product: CASCITWTGVNSPLHF. The V call is TRBV27, the J call TRBJ1-6; TRBD1 matches 9 bases. The CDR3 has 16 amino acids. Per germline, CDR1 MNHEY and CDR2 SMNVEV (reference sequence). Trimming at V came to 8 bases and at J to 6 bases, leaving 11 bases not matched to a gene.